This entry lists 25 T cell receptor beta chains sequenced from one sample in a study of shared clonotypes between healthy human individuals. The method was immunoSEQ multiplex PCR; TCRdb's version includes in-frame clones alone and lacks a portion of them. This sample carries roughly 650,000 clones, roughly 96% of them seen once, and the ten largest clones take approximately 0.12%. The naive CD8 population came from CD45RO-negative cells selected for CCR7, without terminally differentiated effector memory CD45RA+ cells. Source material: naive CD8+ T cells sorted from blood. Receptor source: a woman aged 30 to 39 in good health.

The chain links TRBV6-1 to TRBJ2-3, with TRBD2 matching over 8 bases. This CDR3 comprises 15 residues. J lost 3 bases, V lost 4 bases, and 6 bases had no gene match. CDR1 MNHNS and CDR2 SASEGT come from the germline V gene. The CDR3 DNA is TGTGCCAGCAGTGGCAGTAGCGGGATGACAGATACGCAGTATTTT. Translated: CASSGSSGMTDTQYF.

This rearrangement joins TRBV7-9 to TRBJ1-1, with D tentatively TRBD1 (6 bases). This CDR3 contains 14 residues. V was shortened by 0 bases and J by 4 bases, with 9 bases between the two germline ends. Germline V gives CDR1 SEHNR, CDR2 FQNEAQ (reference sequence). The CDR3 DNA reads TGTGCCAGCAGCTTAGCGACAGGTCCCACTGAAGCTTTCTTT. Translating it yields CASSLATGPTEAFF.

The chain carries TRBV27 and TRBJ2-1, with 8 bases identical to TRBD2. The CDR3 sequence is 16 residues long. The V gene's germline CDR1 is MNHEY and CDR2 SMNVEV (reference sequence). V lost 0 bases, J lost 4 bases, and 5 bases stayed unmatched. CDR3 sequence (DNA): TGTGCCAGCAGTTTATCGCAACGGGAGGGGTACAATGAGCAGTTCTTC. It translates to CASSLSQREGYNEQFF.

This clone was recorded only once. This CDR3 is CASSEAQWDAPYEQYF. The CDR3 nucleotides read TGTGCCAGCAGTGAAGCTCAATGGGACGCTCCCTACGAGCAGTACTTC. The chain recombines TRBV6-1 with TRBJ2-7, with D perhaps being TRBD1 or TRBD2 (5 bases each). The CDR3 sequence is 16 residues long. V lost 0 bases to trimming and J lost 2 bases, with 14 bases between them. Germline CDR1 reads MNHNS; CDR2 reads SASEGT.

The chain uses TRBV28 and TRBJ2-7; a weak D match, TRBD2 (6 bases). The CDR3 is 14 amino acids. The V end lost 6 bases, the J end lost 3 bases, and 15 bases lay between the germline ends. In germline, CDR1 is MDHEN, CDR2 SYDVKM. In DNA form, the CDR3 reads TGTGCCAGCAGCCTTGGCCTGGGAGGCTACGAGCAGTACTTC. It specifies CASSLGLGGYEQYF.

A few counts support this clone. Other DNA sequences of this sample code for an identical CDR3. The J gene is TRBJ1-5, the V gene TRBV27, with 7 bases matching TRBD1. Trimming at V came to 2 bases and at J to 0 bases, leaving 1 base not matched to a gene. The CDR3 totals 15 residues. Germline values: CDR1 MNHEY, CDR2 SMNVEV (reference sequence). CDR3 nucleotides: TGTGCCAGCAGTTTAGGGACAGCTAGCAATCAGCCCCAGCATTTT. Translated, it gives CASSLGTASNQPQHF.

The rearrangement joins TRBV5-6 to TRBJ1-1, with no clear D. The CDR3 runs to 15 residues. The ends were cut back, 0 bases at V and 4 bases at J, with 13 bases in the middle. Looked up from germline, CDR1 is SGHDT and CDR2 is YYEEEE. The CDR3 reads CASSLGRGGGTEAFF. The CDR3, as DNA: TGTGCCAGCAGCTTGGGGCGGGGTGGCGGCACTGAAGCTTTCTTT. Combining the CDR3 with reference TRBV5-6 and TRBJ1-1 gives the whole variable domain DAGVTQSPTHLIKTRGQQVTLRCSPKSGHDTVSWYQQALGQGPQFIFQYYEEEERQRGNFPDRFSGHQFPNYSSELNVNALLLGDSALYLCASSLGRGGGTEAFFGQGTRLTVV.

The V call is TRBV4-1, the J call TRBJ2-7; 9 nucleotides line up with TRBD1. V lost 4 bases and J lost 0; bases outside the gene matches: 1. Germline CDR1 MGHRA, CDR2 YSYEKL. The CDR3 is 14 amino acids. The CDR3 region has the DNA TGCGCCAGCAGCCCGGGACAGGGCTCCTACGAGCAGTACTTC. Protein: CASSPGQGSYEQYF.

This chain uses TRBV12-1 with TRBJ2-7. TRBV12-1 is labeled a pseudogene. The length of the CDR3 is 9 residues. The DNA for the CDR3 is TGTGCCAGCGGTCAAAATCAGTACTTC. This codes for CASGQNQYF.

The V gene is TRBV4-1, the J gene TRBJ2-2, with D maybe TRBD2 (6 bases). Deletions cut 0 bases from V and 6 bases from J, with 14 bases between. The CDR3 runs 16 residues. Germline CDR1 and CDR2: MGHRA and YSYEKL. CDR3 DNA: TGCGCCAGCAGCCAAGACGCGGGGAAGTCTGCCGGGGAGCTGTTTTTT. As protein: CASSQDAGKSAGELFF.

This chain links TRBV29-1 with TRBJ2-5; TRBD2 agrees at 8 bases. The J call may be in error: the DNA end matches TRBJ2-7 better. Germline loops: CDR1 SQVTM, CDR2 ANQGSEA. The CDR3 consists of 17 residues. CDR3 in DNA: TGCAGCGTTGAAGAAAGTACTAGCGGCTTGAGCTCCTACGAGCAGTACTTC. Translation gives CSVEESTSGLSSYEQYF.

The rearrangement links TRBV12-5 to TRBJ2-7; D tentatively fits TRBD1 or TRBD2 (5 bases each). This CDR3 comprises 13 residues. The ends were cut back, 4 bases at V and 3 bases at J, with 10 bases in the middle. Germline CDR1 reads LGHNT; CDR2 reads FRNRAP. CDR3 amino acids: CASGWDGDYEQYF. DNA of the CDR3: TGTGCTAGTGGTTGGGACGGGGACTACGAGCAGTACTTC.

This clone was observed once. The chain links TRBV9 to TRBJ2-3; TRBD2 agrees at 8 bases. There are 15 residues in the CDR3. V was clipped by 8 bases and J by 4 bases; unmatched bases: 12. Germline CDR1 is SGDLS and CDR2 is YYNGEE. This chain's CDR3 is CASTRGTRSPDTQYF. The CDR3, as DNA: TGTGCCAGTACCCGTGGGACTAGATCCCCAGATACGCAGTATTTT.

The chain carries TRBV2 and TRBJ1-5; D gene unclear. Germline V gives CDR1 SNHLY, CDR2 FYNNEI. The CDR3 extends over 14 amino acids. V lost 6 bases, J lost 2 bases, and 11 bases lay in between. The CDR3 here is CASRREGRNQPQHF. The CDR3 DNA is TGTGCCAGCAGACGGGAGGGTCGCAATCAGCCCCAGCATTTT.

CDR3 loop: CASSLVVPGGDTQYF. For the CDR3, the DNA is TGTGCCAGCAGCTTGGTGGTCCCCGGGGGAGATACGCAGTATTTT. The chain joins TRBV5-4 to TRBJ2-3, with D tentatively TRBD2 (6 bases). This CDR3 is built from 15 residues. The V gene's germline CDR1 is SGHNT and CDR2 YYREEE (reference sequence). V was cut by 0 bases and J by 5 bases, with 13 bases left in between.

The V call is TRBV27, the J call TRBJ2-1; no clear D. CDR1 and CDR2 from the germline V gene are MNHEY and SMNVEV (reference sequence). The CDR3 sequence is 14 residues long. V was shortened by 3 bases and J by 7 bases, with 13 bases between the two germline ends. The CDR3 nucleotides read TGTGCCAGCAGTTTCCGACCAATCCAGAATGAGCAGTTCTTC. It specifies CASSFRPIQNEQFF.

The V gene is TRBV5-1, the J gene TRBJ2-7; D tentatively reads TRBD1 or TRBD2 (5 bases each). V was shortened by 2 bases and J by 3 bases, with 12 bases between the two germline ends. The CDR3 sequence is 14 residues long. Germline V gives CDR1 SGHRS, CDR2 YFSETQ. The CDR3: CASSFRGSLYEQYF. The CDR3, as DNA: TGCGCCAGCAGCTTTCGGGGCTCCCTCTACGAGCAGTACTTC.

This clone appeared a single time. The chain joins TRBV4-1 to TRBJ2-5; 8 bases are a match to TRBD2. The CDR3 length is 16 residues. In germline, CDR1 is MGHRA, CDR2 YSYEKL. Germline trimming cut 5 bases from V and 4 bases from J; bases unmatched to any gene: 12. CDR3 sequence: CASSSSTSAEGETQYF. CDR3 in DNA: TGCGCCAGCAGCTCTTCGACTAGCGCCGAAGGAGAGACCCAGTACTTC.

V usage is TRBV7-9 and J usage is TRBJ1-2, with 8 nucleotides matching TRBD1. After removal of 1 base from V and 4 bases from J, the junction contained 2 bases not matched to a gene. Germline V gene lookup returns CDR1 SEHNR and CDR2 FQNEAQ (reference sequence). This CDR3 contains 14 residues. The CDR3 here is CASSLGGQGYGYTF. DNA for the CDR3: TGTGCCAGCAGCTTAGGAGGACAGGGCTATGGCTACACCTTC.

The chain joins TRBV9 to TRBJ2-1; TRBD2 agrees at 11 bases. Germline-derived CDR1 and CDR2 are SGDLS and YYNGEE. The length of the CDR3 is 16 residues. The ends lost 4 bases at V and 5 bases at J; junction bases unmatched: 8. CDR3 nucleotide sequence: TGTGCCAGCAGCCCACCGACTAGCGGGGAACACAATGAGCAGTTCTTC. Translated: CASSPPTSGEHNEQFF. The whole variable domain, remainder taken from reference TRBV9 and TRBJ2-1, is DSGVTQTPKHLITATGQRVTLRCSPRSGDLSVYWYQQSLDQGLQFLIQYYNGEERAKGNILERFSAQQFPDLHSELNLSSLELGDSALYFCASSPPTSGEHNEQFFGPGTRLTVL.

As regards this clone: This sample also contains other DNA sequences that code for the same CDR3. CDR3 residues: CASSLSRSYGYTF. The DNA for the CDR3 is TGTGCCAGCAGTTTATCGAGGAGCTATGGCTACACCTTC. The V call is TRBV27, the J call TRBJ1-2; D gene ambiguous. The V end was cut by 0 bases, the J end by 4 bases, with 6 bases between. The CDR3 runs to 13 residues. Germline values: CDR1 MNHEY, CDR2 SMNVEV (reference sequence).

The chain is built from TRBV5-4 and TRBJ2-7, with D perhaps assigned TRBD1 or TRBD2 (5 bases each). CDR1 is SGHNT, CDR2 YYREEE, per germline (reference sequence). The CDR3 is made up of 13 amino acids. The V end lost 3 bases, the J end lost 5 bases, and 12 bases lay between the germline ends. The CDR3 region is CASSSGTNHEQYF. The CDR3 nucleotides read TGTGCCAGCAGCTCGGGGACGAACCACGAGCAGTACTTC.

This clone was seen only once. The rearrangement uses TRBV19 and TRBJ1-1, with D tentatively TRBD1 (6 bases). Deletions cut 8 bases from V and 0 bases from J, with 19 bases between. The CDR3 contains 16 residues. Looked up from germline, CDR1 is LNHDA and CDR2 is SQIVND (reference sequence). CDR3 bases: TGTGCCAGTTTACCCCGGACAGAGAGATTGAACACTGAAGCTTTCTTT. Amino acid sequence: CASLPRTERLNTEAFF.

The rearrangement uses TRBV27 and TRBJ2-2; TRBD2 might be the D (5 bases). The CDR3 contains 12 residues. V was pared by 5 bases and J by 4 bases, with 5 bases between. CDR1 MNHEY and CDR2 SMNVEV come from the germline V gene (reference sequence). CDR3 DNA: TGTGCCAGCAGTCGGGGCACCGGGGAGCTGTTTTTT. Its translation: CASSRGTGELFF.

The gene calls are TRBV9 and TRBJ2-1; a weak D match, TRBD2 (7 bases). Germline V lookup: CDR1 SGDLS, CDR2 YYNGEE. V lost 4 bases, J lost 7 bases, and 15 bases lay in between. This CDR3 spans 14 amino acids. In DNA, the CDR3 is TGTGCCAGCAGCCCCGGGGGGCGAGGGAATGAGCAGTTCTTC. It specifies CASSPGGRGNEQFF.